Listed below are T cell receptor beta chains from one sample, sequenced in a study of blood T cells in healthy people across ages. TCRdb processed the 5' RACE reads anew with MiXCR; each CDR3 protein has one entry. The table lists around 600,000 distinct CDR3 sequences, 45% to 55% of them singletons. Sequenced input: blood. All receptors derive from an elderly man in good health. CDR3s include the opening cysteine and the closing phenylalanine or tryptophan. Fields, in order: D gene, clone size, V gene, J gene, CDR3 DNA, CDR3 protein. A D gene is named only where the DNA matches it firmly. The size of a clone is reported for some rows only, either as once, few or many, or as a class for expanded clones.

D: .
size: .
V: TRBV7-9
J: TRBJ2-5
DNA: TGTGCCAGCAGCTTAGAGGACCGAGAGCAGTACTTC
CDR3: CASSLEDREQYF

D: .
size: few
V: TRBV7-2
J: TRBJ1-4
DNA: TGTGCCAGCAGCTTGGCACGAGAGGAGGAAAAACTGTTTTTT
CDR3: CASSLAREEEKLFF

D: .
size: few
V: TRBV10-3
J: TRBJ1-2
DNA: TGTGCCATCAGTGATGCCCCGACGCTCAACTATGGCTACACCTTC
CDR3: CAISDAPTLNYGYTF

D: .
size: .
V: TRBV20-1
J: TRBJ1-2
DNA: TGCAGTGCTAGATCCGGTCAAGACTATGGCTACACCTTC
CDR3: CSARSGQDYGYTF

D: TRBD1
size: few
V: TRBV20-1
J: TRBJ2-7
DNA: TGCAGTGCTAGGGAACGAGGACAGGCACGCAGGGGCGAGCAGTACTTC
CDR3: CSARERGQARRGEQYF

D: .
size: .
V: TRBV27
J: TRBJ2-7
DNA: TGTGCCACCATGGACAGATTCTACGAGCAGTACTTC
CDR3: CATMDRFYEQYF

D: .
size: .
V: TRBV12-3/TRBV12-4
J: TRBJ2-3
DNA: TGTGCCAGCAGAACGTGGGGGGATAGCACAGAGACGCAGTATTTT
CDR3: CASRTWGDSTETQYF

D: .
size: many
V: TRBV6-6
J: TRBJ1-2
DNA: TGTGCCAGCAGTCCCACAACCCCGAATGGCTACACCTTC
CDR3: CASSPTTPNGYTF

D: .
size: few
V: TRBV5-1
J: TRBJ2-3
DNA: TGCGCCAGCAGAGTGGGAACCTTCACAGATACGCAGTATTTT
CDR3: CASRVGTFTDTQYF

D: .
size: few
V: TRBV20-1
J: TRBJ2-5
DNA: TGCAGTAACAGAGCGGGCCAAGAGACCCAGTACTTC
CDR3: CSNRAGQETQYF

D: TRBD2
size: .
V: TRBV9
J: TRBJ2-5
DNA: TGTGCCAGCAGCGTTAGCGGGGGGATCGGTACGGAGACCCAGTACTTC
CDR3: CASSVSGGIGTETQYF

D: TRBD1
size: .
V: TRBV5-1
J: TRBJ2-2
DNA: TGCGCCAGCAGCTTGCGTACAGGGGAAACCGGGGAGCTGTTTTTT
CDR3: CASSLRTGETGELFF

D: TRBD1
size: many
V: TRBV6-6
J: TRBJ1-1
DNA: TGTGCCAGCAGGACAACCGAGACAGGGGAGAACACTGAAGCTTTCTTT
CDR3: CASRTTETGENTEAFF

D: .
size: .
V: TRBV20-1
J: TRBJ2-3
DNA: TGCAGTGCCCGACCCACTACAGATACGCAGTATTTT
CDR3: CSARPTTDTQYF

D: TRBD1
size: few
V: TRBV4-2
J: TRBJ1-4
DNA: TGTGCCAGCAGCCAAGATCTCGACAGGGAGGGGTCTAATGAAAAACTGTTTTTT
CDR3: CASSQDLDREGSNEKLFF

D: TRBD2
size: .
V: TRBV7-9
J: TRBJ2-5
DNA: TGTGCCAGCAGCGCACTAGCGGGAGGGCCCGCGGAGACCCAGTACTTC
CDR3: CASSALAGGPAETQYF

D: TRBD2
size: .
V: TRBV7-7
J: TRBJ2-5
DNA: TGTGCTAGCAGCTCGGGACTAAGGGAGACCCAGTACTTC
CDR3: CASSSGLRETQYF

D: TRBD2
size: .
V: TRBV29-1
J: TRBJ2-2
DNA: TGCAGCGTTTATAGCGGGAGTAACGGGGAGCTGTTTTTT
CDR3: CSVYSGSNGELFF

D: .
size: few
V: TRBV7-6
J: TRBJ2-5
DNA: TGTGCCAGCAGGCCGACTAGGAGGGAGACCCAGTACTTC
CDR3: CASRPTRRETQYF

D: TRBD2
size: .
V: TRBV9
J: TRBJ2-5
DNA: TGTGCCAGCAGCGTAGGAGCGGCTAGCGGGGGGGCCCAAGAGACCCAGTACTTC
CDR3: CASSVGAASGGAQETQYF

D: .
size: .
V: TRBV7-6
J: TRBJ2-5
DNA: TGTGCCAGCAGCTTAGGAGTTTCGGGCGCCCAAGAGACCCAGTACTTC
CDR3: CASSLGVSGAQETQYF

D: TRBD2
size: few
V: TRBV7-9
J: TRBJ2-3
DNA: TGTGCCAGCAGCGGGCGGGGGGGCACAGATACGCAGTATTTT
CDR3: CASSGRGGTDTQYF

D: .
size: .
V: TRBV14
J: TRBJ2-5
DNA: TGTGCCAGCAGCCAAGCCAGGGGGGATTTGGAGACCCAGTACTTC
CDR3: CASSQARGDLETQYF

D: TRBD1
size: .
V: TRBV4-1
J: TRBJ2-1
DNA: TGCGCCAGCAGCCAAGGGACAGGGGACTACGAGCAGTTCTTC
CDR3: CASSQGTGDYEQFF

D: TRBD2
size: .
V: TRBV9
J: TRBJ2-5
DNA: TGTGCCAGCAGCGAGGCACCGGGACTAGCTAAGACCCAGTACTTC
CDR3: CASSEAPGLAKTQYF

D: .
size: .
V: TRBV5-1
J: TRBJ1-2
DNA: TGCGCCAGCAGCTTGGCTGGAGGGGCCCAAGGTACCTATGGCTACACCTTC
CDR3: CASSLAGGAQGTYGYTF

D: .
size: .
V: TRBV20-1
J: TRBJ2-3
DNA: TGCAGTATCCGGGGAGCGGGCGTCAGCACAGATACGCAGTATTTT
CDR3: CSIRGAGVSTDTQYF

D: .
size: .
V: TRBV21-1
J: TRBJ1-5
DNA: TGTGCCAGCAGCAACTGGACGGATAGCAATCAGCCCCAGCATTTT
CDR3: CASSNWTDSNQPQHF

D: .
size: .
V: TRBV20-1
J: TRBJ1-3
DNA: TGCAGTGCAACCCAGGGAACGAGAAACACCATATATTTT
CDR3: CSATQGTRNTIYF

D: .
size: .
V: TRBV27
J: TRBJ2-4
DNA: TGTGCCAGCAGTTTTTGGGGGCAAAGCAAAAACATTCAGTACTTC
CDR3: CASSFWGQSKNIQYF

D: .
size: .
V: TRBV7-2
J: TRBJ2-7
DNA: TGTGCCAGCAGGGCCGACCCGATCTACGAGCAGTACTTC
CDR3: CASRADPIYEQYF

D: .
size: .
V: TRBV29-1
J: TRBJ2-3
DNA: TGCGGCGCCGCACTAGCAGTCGATACGCAGTATTTT
CDR3: CGAALAVDTQYF

D: .
size: .
V: TRBV15
J: TRBJ2-3
DNA: TGTGCCACCAGCAGCCCCAGGGGCACAGATACGCAGTATTTT
CDR3: CATSSPRGTDTQYF

D: .
size: .
V: TRBV12-3/TRBV12-4
J: TRBJ1-2
DNA: TGTGCCAGCAGGCACGACGGTAACTATGGCTACACCTTC
CDR3: CASRHDGNYGYTF

D: TRBD1
size: many
V: TRBV10-3
J: TRBJ2-3
DNA: TGTGCCATCACCCCATGGACAGGGCGGGATACGCAGTATTTT
CDR3: CAITPWTGRDTQYF

D: .
size: .
V: TRBV6-5
J: TRBJ1-1
DNA: TGTGCCAGCATAAAGTTCTGGGGGGCGAACACTGAAGCTTTCTTT
CDR3: CASIKFWGANTEAFF

D: .
size: .
V: TRBV6-2/TRBV6-3
J: TRBJ2-7
DNA: TGTGCCAGCACCGACCAAGGGCGGCGCTACGAGCAGTACTTC
CDR3: CASTDQGRRYEQYF

D: TRBD1
size: .
V: TRBV12-3/TRBV12-4
J: TRBJ2-1
DNA: TGTGCCAGCAGTGCCGGGACAGGGTACTCATACAATGAGCAGTTCTTC
CDR3: CASSAGTGYSYNEQFF

D: TRBD1
size: few
V: TRBV20-1
J: TRBJ2-4
DNA: TGCAGTGCTAGAGACTTGACAGGGATGGCCAAAAACATTCAGTACTTC
CDR3: CSARDLTGMAKNIQYF

D: TRBD1
size: .
V: TRBV29-1
J: TRBJ2-1
DNA: TGCAGCGCGGACAGGGGACCCTACAATGAGCAGTTCTTC
CDR3: CSADRGPYNEQFF

D: .
size: .
V: TRBV29-1
J: TRBJ1-1
DNA: TGCAGCGTTGCATTTGGACAGAACACTGAAGCTTTCTTT
CDR3: CSVAFGQNTEAFF

D: .
size: .
V: TRBV29-1
J: TRBJ2-3
DNA: TGCAGCGTTGAAACAGTAGATACGCAGTATTTT
CDR3: CSVETVDTQYF

D: .
size: .
V: TRBV20-1
J: TRBJ1-5
DNA: TGCAGTCTAGGAACAGGGAGACGACAGCATTTT
CDR3: CSLGTGRRQHF

D: TRBD1
size: .
V: TRBV5-4
J: TRBJ2-3
DNA: TGTGCCAGCAGCCCCCGTCGGACAGGGTCCACAGATACGCAGTATTTT
CDR3: CASSPRRTGSTDTQYF

D: .
size: .
V: TRBV7-8
J: TRBJ2-6
DNA: TGTGCCAGCAGTAGGGACCGGGGGGCCAACGTCCTGACTTTC
CDR3: CASSRDRGANVLTF